This TCR beta chain was identified during a study of blood T cell repertoires in COVID-19. The germline V and J ends were trimmed by 5 bases and 4 bases, with 14 bases remaining between them. Per germline, CDR1 PRHDT and CDR2 FYEKMQ (reference sequence). This CDR3 region has 14 residues. Some clones are missing from TCRdb's copy, which holds only in-frame ones; the method was immunoSEQ multiplex PCR. The table records approximately 230,000 clones, roughly 85% of them present only once. This clonotype was obtained from a man under 40 who had recovered from COVID-19. The sample comprised peripheral blood. The gene calls are TRBV13 and TRBJ1-2; no definite D call. CDR3 coding DNA: TGTGCCAGCAGCAACGGACCGGGGTCCTATGGCTACACCTTC. The encoded protein is CASSNGPGSYGYTF.